The 20 T cell receptor beta chains in this list originate from one sample, sequenced in a study of metastatic and nonmetastatic thyroid tumors. TCRdb reprocessed the PCR reads via MiXCR. The sample lists some 21,000 clones, around a sixth occurring once. Thyroid surgery was performed in patients who had received no treatment beforehand. The specimen was blood. The receptor set was obtained from a female donor with papillary thyroid cancer or a benign thyroid nodule (not recorded which). Some clones in this sample may be carry-over from other donors' samples.

Within the sample, this clone is medium-sized. The chain employs TRBV6-1 and TRBJ2-7; D possibly uses TRBD1 or TRBD2 (5 bases each). The CDR3 extends over 14 amino acids. V was pared by 6 bases and J by 3 bases, with 15 bases between. Germline CDR1 is MNHNS and CDR2 is SASEGT. CDR3 sequence: CASSPGTTNYEQYF. For the CDR3, the DNA is TGTGCCAGCAGCCCCGGGACCACCAACTACGAGCAGTACTTC.

This clone was recorded at least ten times. This rearrangement joins TRBV20-1 to TRBJ1-2; TRBD1 is a possible D gene (5 bases). Germline V gives CDR1 DFQATT, CDR2 SNEGSKA (reference sequence). CDR3 length equals 13 residues. V gave up 3 bases and J gave up 1 base, with 9 bases separating them. The CDR3 DNA reads TGCAGTGCTAGGTCCAGGGATAACTATGGCTACACCTTC. It translates to CSARSRDNYGYTF.

Of note for this clone: One end of the junction fails to match germline, which may point to a read error. The V and J genes are TRBV7-2 and TRBJ2-1, with D uncertain. This CDR3 spans 13 amino acids. In germline, CDR1 is SGHTA, CDR2 FQGNSA. This chain's CDR3 is CASSLAGYNDQFF. In DNA, the CDR3 is TGTGCCAGCAGCTTGGCCGGTTACAATGATCAGTTCTTC.

In this sample, this clone is medium-sized. The V gene is TRBV28, the J gene TRBJ1-1; perhaps TRBD1 as D (6 bases). There are 15 residues in the CDR3. V was clipped by 4 bases and J by 4 bases, with 16 bases between them. Germline CDR1 is MDHEN and CDR2 is SYDVKM. CDR3 DNA sequence: TGTGCCAGCAGTTCCCCAGGGGAGGGTGGCACTGAAGCTTTCTTT. Amino acid sequence: CASSSPGEGGTEAFF.

This clone has at least ten counts. This rearrangement joins TRBV12-3 or TRBV12-4 to TRBJ2-3; possible D gene TRBD2, 6 bases. The CDR3 length is 14 residues. V lost 3 bases, J lost 11 bases, and 18 bases lay in between. CDR3 residues: CASSFGGNPWKQYF. CDR3 coding DNA: TGTGCCAGCAGTTTTGGCGGGAACCCCTGGAAGCAGTATTTT.

Concerning this clone: The junction differs from germline at one of its ends, possibly a read error. The V call is TRBV5-6, the J call TRBJ1-1, with D possibly being TRBD1 (6 bases). The CDR3 contains 15 residues. The V gene's germline CDR1 is SGHDT and CDR2 YYEEEE. Here the CDR3 DNA reads TGTGCCAGCAGATTGGGCGGGGGCTTGAACACTGAAGCTTTCTTT. Translated, it gives CASRLGGGLNTEAFF.

This clone was found many times. The same CDR3 can be traced to other DNA sequences in this sample. This chain uses TRBV7-2 with TRBJ1-2; D ambiguous. Deletions cut 1 base from V and 6 bases from J, with 9 bases between. This CDR3 comprises 13 residues. Germline lookup yields CDR1 SGHTA and CDR2 FQGNSA. The CDR3 nucleotides read TGTGCCAGCAGCTTAGGAGGGAAGGATGGCTACACCTTC. This gives the protein CASSLGGKDGYTF.

This clone counts as large. J is TRBJ2-7 and V is TRBV6-2 or TRBV6-3; 7 nucleotides align to TRBD1. The ends lost 6 bases at V and 0 bases at J; junction bases unmatched: 8. Germline CDR1 is MNHEY and CDR2 is SVGEGT. The CDR3 loop spans 15 amino acids. CDR3 protein: CASRFTTGSSYEQYF. The CDR3 nucleotides read TGTGCCAGCAGATTCACGACAGGGAGCTCCTACGAGCAGTACTTC.

Turning to this clone: A much larger clone is a single base away; this may be a read error. The V and J genes are TRBV30 and TRBJ2-7; D is ambiguous. Deletions cut 7 bases from V and 2 bases from J, with 18 bases between. The CDR3 consists of 14 residues. From germline, CDR1 is GTSNPN and CDR2 SVGIG (reference sequence). CDR3 DNA sequence: TGTGCCTTCTTATCACAGTCCGTGACCTACGAGCAGTACTTC. Its translation is CAFLSQSVTYEQYF.

In its sample, this clone was seen many times. The chain employs TRBV5-7 and TRBJ2-5; D may match TRBD1 or TRBD2 (6 bases each). TRBV5-7 is given ORF status, its function remaining uncertain. The CDR3 consists of 16 residues. V was shortened by 3 bases and J by 4 bases, with 19 bases between the two germline ends. The CDR3, as DNA: TGTGCCAGCAGCTCCGGGGGCCAAGTAGCAATAGAGACCCAGTACTTC. It translates to CASSSGGQVAIETQYF.

CDR3 coding DNA: TGTGCCAGCAGTTTACGAAGGGTCCGGACAGGGGGCACCACCGGGGAGCTGTTTTTT. Translating it yields CASSLRRVRTGGTTGELFF. The chain employs TRBV28 and TRBJ2-2; 11 positions agree with TRBD1. The CDR3 runs 19 residues. J was trimmed by 4 bases and V by 2 bases; bases with no gene match: 12. Germline loops: CDR1 MDHEN, CDR2 SYDVKM.

This clone is termed medium-sized. The chain uses TRBV28 and TRBJ1-5; D is unresolved. The length of the CDR3 is 14 residues. The V and J ends lost 5 bases and 5 bases respectively, with 13 bases between them. Germline CDR1 reads MDHEN; CDR2 reads SYDVKM. CDR3 bases: TGTGCCAGCAGTCTAAGTCGTTACGATCAGCCCCAGCATTTT. Protein: CASSLSRYDQPQHF.

The CDR3 DNA reads as TGTGCCAGCAGCCAACAGGAGAACTATGGCTACACCTTC. Encoded protein: CASSQQENYGYTF. The chain uses TRBV28 and TRBJ1-2; D is perhaps TRBD1 (5 bases). Trimming removed 6 bases at V and 2 bases at J, with 10 bases between. CDR3 length: 13 residues. Germline V gene data show CDR1 as MDHEN and CDR2 as SYDVKM.

At least ten counts were recorded for this clone. The CDR3 loop reads CASSFRANGNQPQHF. In DNA, the CDR3 is TGTGCCAGCAGCTTCCGGGCGAACGGCAATCAGCCCCAGCATTTT. The J gene is TRBJ1-5, the V gene TRBV7-8; D call uncertain. The CDR3 has 15 amino acids. Germline values: CDR1 SGHVS, CDR2 FQNEAQ. V lost 3 bases to trimming and J lost 2 bases, with 11 bases between them.

As for this clone: One end of the junction varies from germline; a read error may be responsible. The chain couples TRBV5-6 to TRBJ1-5, with D possibly TRBD1 on 6 matching bases. The CDR3 runs 16 residues. Germline lookup yields CDR1 SGHDT and CDR2 YYEEEE. This CDR3 is CASSWGAKSGNQPQRF. The CDR3 bases are TGTGCCAGCAGCTGGGGGGCGAAGAGTGGCAATCAGCCCCAGCGTTTT.

This clone is judged medium-sized. V is TRBV6-1 and J is TRBJ1-2; TRBD1 matches 7 bases. The CDR3 has 14 amino acids. The germline V gene has CDR1 MNHNS and CDR2 SASEGT. Trimming cost V 2 bases and J 4 bases; bases outside gene matches: 4. The CDR3 region has the DNA TGTGCCAGCAGTGAAAAAGGGACAGTCTATGGCTACACCTTC. Translated: CASSEKGTVYGYTF.

This clone was counted at least ten times. It is likely a read error, because the conserved phenylalanine at the end of the CDR3 is missing. This rearrangement joins TRBV28 to TRBJ2-5; 7 bases map to TRBD2. The V gene end was trimmed by 1 base and the J gene end by 1 base; junction bases not matched to a gene: 6. Germline CDR1 reads MDHEN; CDR2 reads SYDVKM. The CDR3 sequence is 16 residues long. CDR3 sequence (DNA): TGTGCCAGCAGTTTATCTCTCGCGGGAGCCCAAGAGACCCAGTACATC. Amino acid sequence: CASSLSLAGAQETQYI.

The V and J genes are TRBV6-2 or TRBV6-3 and TRBJ2-7; 10 bases match TRBD2. CDR1 and CDR2 from the germline V gene are MNHEY and SVGEGT. The junction had 8 bases not matched to a gene; V was cut back by 6 bases and J by 3 bases. The CDR3 has 15 amino acids. CDR3 loop: CASRELAGVFYEQYF. The CDR3 bases are TGTGCCAGCAGAGAGCTAGCGGGAGTTTTCTACGAGCAGTACTTC.

Within the sample, this clone is medium-sized. This sequence joins TRBV6-2 or TRBV6-3 and TRBJ2-3, with D hard to call. CDR3 size: 13 residues. V dropped 6 bases and J dropped 1 base, with 8 bases sitting between them. Germline values: CDR1 MNHEY, CDR2 SVGEGT. In nucleotides, the CDR3 is TGTGCCAGCAGCGAAGGACGCACAGATACGCAGTATTTT. Its translation is CASSEGRTDTQYF.

This clone has more than one count but fewer than ten. The V gene is TRBV30, the J gene TRBJ1-5; 7 bases match TRBD1. V shed 0 bases and J 0 bases; nucleotides not matched to a gene: 11. Germline V gene lookup returns CDR1 GTSNPN and CDR2 SVGIG (reference sequence). The CDR3 length is 18 residues. CDR3 DNA sequence: TGTGCCTGGAGTGTACCACGGACAGGTTCGCATAGCAATCAGCCCCAGCATTTT. It specifies CAWSVPRTGSHSNQPQHF.